The T cell receptor (beta chain) described here comes from a study of blood T cell repertoires in COVID-19. About the study: Sites across the United States, Italy and Spain contributed samples from acute and convalescent COVID-19. Sources were T cells, B-cell-depleted T cells, or PBMCs; the material itself was cDNA or gDNA.

The CDR3 has 14 residues. CDR1 and CDR2 (germline): SGHRS, YFSETQ. The V end was cut by 6 bases, the J end by 0 bases, with 13 bases between. Source study methods: Amplification of reference gene primers was used by the study to estimate nucleated cell counts. The repertoire was sequenced with immunoSEQ multiplex PCR; TCRdb's copy has only in-frame clones and lacks some. V and J calls and clone size follow that table, whereas D and trimming were derived from the DNA. The sample holds roughly 73,000 clones, roughly 81% seen once. This clone was seen more than once but under ten times. The chain has TRBV5-1 and TRBJ2-7, with a possible D match to TRBD2 (6 bases). This sequence was found in a woman in her 70s with acute or convalescent COVID-19. The sample comprised peripheral blood. The CDR3 coding sequence is TGCGCCAGCATGGAGGGACCTAGCTCCTACGAGCAGTACTTC. Translation gives CASMEGPSSYEQYF.